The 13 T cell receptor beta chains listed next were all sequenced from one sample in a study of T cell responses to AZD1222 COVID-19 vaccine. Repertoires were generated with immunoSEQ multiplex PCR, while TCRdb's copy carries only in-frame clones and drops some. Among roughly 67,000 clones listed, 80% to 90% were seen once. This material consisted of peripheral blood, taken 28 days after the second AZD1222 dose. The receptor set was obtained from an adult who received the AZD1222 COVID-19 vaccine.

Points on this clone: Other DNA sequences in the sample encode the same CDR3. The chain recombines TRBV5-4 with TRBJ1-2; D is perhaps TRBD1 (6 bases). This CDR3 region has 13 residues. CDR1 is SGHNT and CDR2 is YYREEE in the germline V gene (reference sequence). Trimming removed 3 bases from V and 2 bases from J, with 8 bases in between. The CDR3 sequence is CASSSQGNYGYTF. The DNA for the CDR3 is TGTGCCAGCAGCTCGCAGGGGAACTATGGCTACACCTTC. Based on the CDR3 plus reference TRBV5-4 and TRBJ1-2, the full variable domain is ETGVTQSPTHLIKTRGQQVTLRCSSQSGHNTVSWYQQALGQGPQFIFQYYREEENGRGNFPPRFSGLQFPNYSSELNVNALELDDSALYLCASSSQGNYGYTFGSGTRLTVV.

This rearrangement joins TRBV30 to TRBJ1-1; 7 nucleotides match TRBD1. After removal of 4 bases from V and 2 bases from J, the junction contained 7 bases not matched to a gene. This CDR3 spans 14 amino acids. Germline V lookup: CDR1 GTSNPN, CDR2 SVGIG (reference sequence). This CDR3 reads CAWNLDRVNTEAFF. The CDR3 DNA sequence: TGTGCCTGGAATCTAGACAGGGTAAACACTGAAGCTTTCTTT.

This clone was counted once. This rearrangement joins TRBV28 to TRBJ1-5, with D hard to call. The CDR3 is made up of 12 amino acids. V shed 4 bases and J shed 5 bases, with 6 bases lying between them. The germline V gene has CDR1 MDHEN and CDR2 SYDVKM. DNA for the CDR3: TGTGCCAGCAGTTCCGGGGATCAGCCCCAGCATTTT. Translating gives CASSSGDQPQHF.

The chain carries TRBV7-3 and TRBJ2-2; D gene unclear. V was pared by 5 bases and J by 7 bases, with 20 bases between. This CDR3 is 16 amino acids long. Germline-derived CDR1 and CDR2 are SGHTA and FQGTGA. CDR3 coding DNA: TGTGCCAGCAGCCCCGGGCCCTCAACCCTTAACGGGGAGCTGTTTTTT. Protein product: CASSPGPSTLNGELFF.

Here the CDR3 reads CASSWGYTEAFF. In DNA form, the CDR3 reads TGTGCCAGCAGTTGGGGTTACACTGAAGCTTTCTTT. The chain carries TRBV12-3 or TRBV12-4 and TRBJ1-1; no firm D call. V was clipped by 4 bases and J by 3 bases, with 6 bases between them. This CDR3 comprises 12 residues.

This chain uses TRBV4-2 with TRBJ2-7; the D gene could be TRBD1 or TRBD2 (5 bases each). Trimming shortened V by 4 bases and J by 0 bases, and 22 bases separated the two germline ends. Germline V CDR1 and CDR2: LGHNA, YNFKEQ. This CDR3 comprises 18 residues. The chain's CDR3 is CASSPNRDRLFSSYEQYF. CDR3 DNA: TGTGCCAGCAGCCCGAACCGGGACCGGTTATTTAGCTCCTACGAGCAGTACTTC.

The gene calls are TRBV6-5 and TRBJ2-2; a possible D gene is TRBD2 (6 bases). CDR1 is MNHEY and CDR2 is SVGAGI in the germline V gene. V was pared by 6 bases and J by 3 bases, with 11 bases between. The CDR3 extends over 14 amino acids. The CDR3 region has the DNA TGTGCCAGCAGAAAGAGCGGGTACACCGGGGAGCTGTTTTTT. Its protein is CASRKSGYTGELFF.

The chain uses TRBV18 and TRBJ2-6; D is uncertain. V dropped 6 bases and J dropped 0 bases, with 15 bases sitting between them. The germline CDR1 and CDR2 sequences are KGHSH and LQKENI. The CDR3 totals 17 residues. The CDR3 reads CASSPEVLNSGANVLTF. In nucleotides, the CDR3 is TGTGCCAGCTCTCCCGAGGTCCTCAACTCTGGGGCCAACGTCCTGACTTTC.

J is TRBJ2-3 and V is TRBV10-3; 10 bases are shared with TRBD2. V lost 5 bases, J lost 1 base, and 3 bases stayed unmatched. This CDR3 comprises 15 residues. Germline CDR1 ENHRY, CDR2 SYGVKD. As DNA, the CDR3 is TGTGCCATCAGTACTAGCGGGACTCGCACAGATACGCAGTATTTT. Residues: CAISTSGTRTDTQYF.

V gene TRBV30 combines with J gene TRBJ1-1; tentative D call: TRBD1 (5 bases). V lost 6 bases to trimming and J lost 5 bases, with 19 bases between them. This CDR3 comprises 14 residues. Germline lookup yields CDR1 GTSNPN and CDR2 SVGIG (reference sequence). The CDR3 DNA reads TGTGCCTGTCCTAAGAAGGGGTTGGGGACTGAAGCTTTCTTT. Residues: CACPKKGLGTEAFF.

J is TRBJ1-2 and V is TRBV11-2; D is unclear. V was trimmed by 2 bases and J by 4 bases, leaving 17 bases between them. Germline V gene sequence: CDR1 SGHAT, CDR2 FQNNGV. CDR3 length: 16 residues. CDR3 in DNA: TGTGCCAGCAGCTTACACGTTGGAGCCCGGGGCTATGGCTACACCTTC. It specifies CASSLHVGARGYGYTF.

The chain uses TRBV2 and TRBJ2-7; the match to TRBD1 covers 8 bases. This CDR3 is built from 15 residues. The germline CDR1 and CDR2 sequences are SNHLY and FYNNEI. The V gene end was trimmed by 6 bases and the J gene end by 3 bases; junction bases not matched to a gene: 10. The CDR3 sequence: CASRPDRGLLYEQYF. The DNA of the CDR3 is TGTGCCAGCAGACCCGACAGGGGCTTACTCTACGAGCAGTACTTC.

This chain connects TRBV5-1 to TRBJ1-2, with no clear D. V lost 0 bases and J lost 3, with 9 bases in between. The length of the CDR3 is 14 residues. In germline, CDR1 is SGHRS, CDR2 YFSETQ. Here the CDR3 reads CASSLDPTDYGYTF. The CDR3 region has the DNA TGCGCCAGCAGCTTGGACCCAACGGACTATGGCTACACCTTC. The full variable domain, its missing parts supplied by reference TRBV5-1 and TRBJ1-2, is KAGVTQTPRYLIKTRGQQVTLSCSPISGHRSVSWYQQTPGQGLQFLFEYFSETQRNKGNFPGRFSGRQFSNSRSEMNVSTLELGDSALYLCASSLDPTDYGYTFGSGTRLTVV.